What follows is one TCR beta chain and its context. Which antigen it targets is not known. This record comes from a study of CXCR3-negative and CXCR3-positive naive CD8 T cells (dated by TCRdb to the late 2010s). Some background on the complete study: In total, roughly 140 million TRB reads were obtained, which works out to roughly 1.5 +/- 0.3 million reads per library. The diversity and physicochemical repertoire analyses included about a dozen donors pooled from two independent experiments. For the TRBV-TRBJ cluster analysis, the naive subsets came from about five donors, while the memory cells came from 3 donors.

Findings and caveats that apply to the study as a whole: TRB CDR3s from CXCR3-positive naive cells showed higher hydrophobicity (lower Kidera factor 4), lower energy, and higher strength and volume indices than CXCR3-negative naive cells. Because CXCR3 expression was partially decreased after cryopreservation, freshly isolated PBMCs were used for most assays. Within the same donor, TRBV-TRBJ usage looked similar between naive CXCR3-negative and CXCR3-positive cells, but memory cells had distinct patterns. Surface CD5, linked to self-reactivity in mice, was comparable between naive subsets; TCR interaction strength was therefore also inferred from TRB CDR3 physicochemical properties. Repertoire diversity was comparably high in both naive subsets but much lower in memory CD8+ T cells.

The instrument given in TCRdb is NextSeq 550. The Human TCR Profiling Kit (MiLaboratory) was used to prepare UMI-labeled 5' RACE TRB cDNA libraries. The full amount of extracted RNA was used for cDNA synthesis, and the full amount of resulting cDNA was used for PCR amplification. The libraries were made side by side, with each library going through the same number of PCR cycles. On the authors' methods: About 48,000 +/- 9,800 unique UMI-labeled TRB cDNA molecules per library were extracted with MIGEC and MiXCR, with at least two reads per UMI required. On average, roughly 40,000 +/- 10,000 functional in-frame TRB CDR3 nucleotide clonotypes lacking stop codons were found per library. Diversity metrics, including normalized Shannon-Wiener and Chao1, were computed in VDJtools after downsampling to 5000 UMI-labeled TRB molecules per sample. VDJtools was used to calculate clonotype-size-weighted physicochemical properties of the central five CDR3 residues, namely interaction energy, strength, volume and Kidera factor 4. TCRdb reprocessed the reads and provides one entry for every CDR3 protein sequence; no DNA is given. The V and J calls here are based on TCRdb, not the publication. The table of this sample itemizes roughly 45,000 distinct CDR3 sequences. The ten biggest clones cover approximately 2.5% of the sample.

For each CD8+ T cell subset, flow sorting was done in triplicate, and roughly 320,000 cells per subset went directly into RLT lysis buffer. To exclude memory contaminants, naive CD8+ T cells were stringently defined as CD45RO-CCR7+CD27+CD95-. Peripheral blood mononuclear cells were isolated from buffy coats using standard density gradient centrifugation. Naive CXCR3-negative and CXCR3-positive CD8+ T cells were flow-sorted on a FACSAria III. Total RNA was extracted from sorted cells using an RNeasy Mini Kit. Reading from cysteine to phenylalanine, the CDR3 counts 16 amino acids. The DNA is unrecorded.

Here the chain combines TRBV12-3 or TRBV12-4 and TRBJ2-1; absent DNA, TCRdb's TRBD2 call cannot be checked. The receptor's source is a human donor in good health. Some clones in this sample may be carry-over from other donors' samples. Sequencing input: naive CXCR3- CD8+ T cells from blood. The cell subset or site label of this sample denotes: CD45RO-CCR7+CD27+CD95- naive CD8+ T cells lacking CXCR3 (TNR3-). This receptor carries the CDR3 CASSPGGLAIYNEQFF.